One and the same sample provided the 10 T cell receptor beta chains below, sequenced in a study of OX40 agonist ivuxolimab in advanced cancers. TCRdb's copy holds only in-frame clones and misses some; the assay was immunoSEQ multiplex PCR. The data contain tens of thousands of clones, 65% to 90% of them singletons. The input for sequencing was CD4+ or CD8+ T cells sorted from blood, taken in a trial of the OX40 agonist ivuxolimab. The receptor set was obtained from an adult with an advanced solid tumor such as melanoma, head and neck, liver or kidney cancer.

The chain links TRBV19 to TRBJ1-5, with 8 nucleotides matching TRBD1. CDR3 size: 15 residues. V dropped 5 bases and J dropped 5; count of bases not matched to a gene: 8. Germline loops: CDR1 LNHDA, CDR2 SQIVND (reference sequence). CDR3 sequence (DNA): TGTGCCAGTAGTTACAGGGGGGGTTTGGATCAGCCCCAGCATTTT. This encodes CASSYRGGLDQPQHF. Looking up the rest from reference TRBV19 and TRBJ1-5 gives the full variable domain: DGGITQSPKYLFRKEGQNVTLSCEQNLNHDAMYWYRQDPGQGLRLIYYSQIVNDFQKGDIAEGYSVSREKKESFPLTVTSAQKNPTAFYLCASSYRGGLDQPQHFGDGTRLSIL.

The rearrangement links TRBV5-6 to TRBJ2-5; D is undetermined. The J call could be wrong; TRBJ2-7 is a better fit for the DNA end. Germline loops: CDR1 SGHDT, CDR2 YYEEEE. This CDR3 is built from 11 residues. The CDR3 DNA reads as TGTGCCAGCAGCTTGTTAGGCGAGCAGTACTTC. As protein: CASSLLGEQYF.

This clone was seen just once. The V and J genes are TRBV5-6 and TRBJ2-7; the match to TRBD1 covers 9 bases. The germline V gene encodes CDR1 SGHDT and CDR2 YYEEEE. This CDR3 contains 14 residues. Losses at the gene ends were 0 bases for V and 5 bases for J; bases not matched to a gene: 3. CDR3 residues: CASSLEDRGHEQYF. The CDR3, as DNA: TGTGCCAGCAGCTTGGAGGACAGGGGCCACGAGCAGTACTTC.

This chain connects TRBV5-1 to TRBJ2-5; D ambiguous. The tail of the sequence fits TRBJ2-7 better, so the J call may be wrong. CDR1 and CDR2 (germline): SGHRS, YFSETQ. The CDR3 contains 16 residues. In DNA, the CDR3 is TGCGCCAGCAGCTTGGCCGCGGCACACACTCCCTACGAGCAGTACTTC. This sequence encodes CASSLAAAHTPYEQYF.

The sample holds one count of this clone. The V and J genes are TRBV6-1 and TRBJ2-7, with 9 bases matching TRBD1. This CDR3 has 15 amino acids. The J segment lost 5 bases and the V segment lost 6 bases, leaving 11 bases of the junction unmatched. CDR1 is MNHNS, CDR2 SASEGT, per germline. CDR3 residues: CASSQRRDREDEQYF. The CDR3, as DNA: TGTGCCAGCAGCCAACGCCGGGACAGGGAGGACGAGCAGTACTTC.

The CDR3 region has the DNA TGTGCCAGCAGCCAAGATACCGGGGGCTCCTACAATGAGCAGTTCTTC. Translation: CASSQDTGGSYNEQFF. This sequence joins TRBV4-2 and TRBJ2-1; maybe TRBD2 (6 bases). The CDR3 runs 16 residues. Germline assignment: CDR1 LGHNA and CDR2 YNFKEQ. V lost 0 bases and J lost 0, with 9 bases in between.

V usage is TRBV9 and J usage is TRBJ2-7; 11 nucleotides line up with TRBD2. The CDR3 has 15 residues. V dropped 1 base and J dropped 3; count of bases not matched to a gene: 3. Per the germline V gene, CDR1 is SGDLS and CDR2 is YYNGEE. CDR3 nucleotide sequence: TGTGCCAGCAGCGTATCTAGCGGGGGGAGCTACGAGCAGTACTTC. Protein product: CASSVSSGGSYEQYF.

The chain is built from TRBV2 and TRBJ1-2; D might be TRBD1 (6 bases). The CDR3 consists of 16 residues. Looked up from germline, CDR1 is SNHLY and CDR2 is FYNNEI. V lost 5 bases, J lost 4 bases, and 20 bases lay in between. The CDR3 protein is CASSYGQQGLFYGYTF. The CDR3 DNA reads TGTGCCAGCAGTTACGGACAACAGGGCCTTTTCTATGGCTACACCTTC.

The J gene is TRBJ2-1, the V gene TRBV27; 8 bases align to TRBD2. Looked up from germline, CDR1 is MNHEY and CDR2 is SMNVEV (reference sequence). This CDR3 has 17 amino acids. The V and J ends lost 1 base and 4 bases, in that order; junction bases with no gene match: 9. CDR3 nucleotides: TGTGCCAGCAGTTTATTGTCCAGCGGGGGCGTATACAATGAGCAGTTCTTC. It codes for CASSLLSSGGVYNEQFF.

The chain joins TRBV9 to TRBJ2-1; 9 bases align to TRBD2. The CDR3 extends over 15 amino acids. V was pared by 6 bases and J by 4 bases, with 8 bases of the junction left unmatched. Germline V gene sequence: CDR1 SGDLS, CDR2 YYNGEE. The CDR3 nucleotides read TGTGCCAGCACGGCAGGACTAGCGCCTTACAATGAGCAGTTCTTC. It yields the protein CASTAGLAPYNEQFF.